This TCR beta chain was found in a study of blood T cells in healthy people across ages (dated by TCRdb to between 2015 and 2016). Notes on the research overall: Template switching captured roughly one uniquely barcoded TCR beta cDNA molecule per two T cells in model experiments. Using deep sequencing normalized with unique cDNA molecular identifiers, the study measured how TCR beta repertoire diversity changes with age. The donors were divided into four age groups: young (average around 17 years), middle-aged (around 37), aged (approximately 62) and long-lived (roughly 82). To avoid experimental bias, donors of different ages were spread randomly across the sequencing lanes. The study analyzed two additional independent replicas of 1 million unique cDNA reads from the same blood draw for two donors, one aged 18 to 29 and one aged 80 or older. The paper's findings and limits, for the study overall: Because profiling used bulk unsorted PBMCs, naive and antigen-experienced compartments could not be compared conclusively. The long-lived group showed more naive CD4+ T cells, fewer expanded clones and increased TCR diversity than the aged group, suggesting age selection. A strong correlation was found between observed TCR beta diversity and the percentage of naive T cells measured by flow cytometry. As age increased, observed TCR beta diversity per million T cells dropped in a roughly linear way, and a significant reduction was already evident by age 40. The CMV infection status of donors was not known, potentially confounding age-related changes in expanded clonotypes. Estimates of total diversity from one million sequenced T cells were regarded as lower bounds and underestimates.

Of note for this clonotype: This clone's antigen is unknown. Base qualities were left out, and no much larger clone turns up one base away.

The library was built by means of 5' RACE. The listed sequencing device is Illumina HiSeq 2500. A second PCR of about 7 to 12 cycles was performed with a sample-barcoded 5' primer and a J-beta primer mix. A unique molecular identifier was introduced onto each TCR beta cDNA molecule by a template-switch 5' adaptor carrying 12 random nucleotides. Each sample yielded at least 2.5 million CDR3-containing paired-end reads. All of the RNA was converted into first-strand cDNA using the Mint cDNA synthesis kit, with a TRBC-specific oligonucleotide serving as the primer. Following uracil-DNA glycosylase treatment, a first 18-cycle PCR with universal primers M1SS and BC2_uni_R was performed on all cDNA. Regarding the original processing steps: Normalization of each sample was performed by random selection of 1 million high-quality reads, each carrying a distinct molecular identifier. Reads sharing molecular identifiers were discarded rather than binned into consensus sequences. MiTCR, run with a Q25 quality threshold and the strictest error-elimination algorithm, handled CDR3 identification, clonotype clustering and error correction. A nonparametric unseen species model with Euler transformation was used to estimate a lower bound on total TCR beta diversity. The public reads were quality trimmed at Q25 with fastp and then assembled into clones with MiXCR by TCRdb, keeping productive beta chains. Each entry merges the rows of one CDR3 protein and shows their most common DNA and genes. The V and J calls and clone size come from TCRdb's table, not from the authors' own analysis. A total of 730,000 or so distinct CDR3 sequences appear in this sample, around 46% of them only once. The leading ten clones occupy more than 20% of the sample.

Donors were about 36 systemically healthy Caucasian individuals from Russia aged 6 to 90 years. Roughly 10 milliliters of peripheral blood were collected from each donor into EDTA-treated Vacutainer tubes. PBMCs were isolated by Ficoll-Paque density-gradient centrifugation, with at least 7 million obtained per sample. Total RNA was extracted from PBMCs with Trizol reagent, with at least 5 micrograms obtained per sample. For every donor, an aliquot of PBMCs went through flow cytometry to measure the percentages of naive CD45RAhigh/CD27high T cells. V is pared back by 5 bases and J by 5 bases, with 8 bases lying between the germline termini. CDR1 and CDR2 were assigned from the germline V gene as SGHTA and FQGNSA. There are 12 amino acids in the CDR3, from cysteine to phenylalanine inclusive. Left in the record is the CDR3 DNA by itself, 36 bases read in frame from the first base.

Here the chain combines TRBV7-2 and TRBJ2-3; the D gene is not confidently resolved. The receptor was isolated from a woman aged 55-69 years in good health. Sequencing was carried out using blood. CDR3 protein: CASSAYGDTQYF. The nucleotides are TGTGCCAGCAGCGCTTACGGAGATACGCAGTATTTT.